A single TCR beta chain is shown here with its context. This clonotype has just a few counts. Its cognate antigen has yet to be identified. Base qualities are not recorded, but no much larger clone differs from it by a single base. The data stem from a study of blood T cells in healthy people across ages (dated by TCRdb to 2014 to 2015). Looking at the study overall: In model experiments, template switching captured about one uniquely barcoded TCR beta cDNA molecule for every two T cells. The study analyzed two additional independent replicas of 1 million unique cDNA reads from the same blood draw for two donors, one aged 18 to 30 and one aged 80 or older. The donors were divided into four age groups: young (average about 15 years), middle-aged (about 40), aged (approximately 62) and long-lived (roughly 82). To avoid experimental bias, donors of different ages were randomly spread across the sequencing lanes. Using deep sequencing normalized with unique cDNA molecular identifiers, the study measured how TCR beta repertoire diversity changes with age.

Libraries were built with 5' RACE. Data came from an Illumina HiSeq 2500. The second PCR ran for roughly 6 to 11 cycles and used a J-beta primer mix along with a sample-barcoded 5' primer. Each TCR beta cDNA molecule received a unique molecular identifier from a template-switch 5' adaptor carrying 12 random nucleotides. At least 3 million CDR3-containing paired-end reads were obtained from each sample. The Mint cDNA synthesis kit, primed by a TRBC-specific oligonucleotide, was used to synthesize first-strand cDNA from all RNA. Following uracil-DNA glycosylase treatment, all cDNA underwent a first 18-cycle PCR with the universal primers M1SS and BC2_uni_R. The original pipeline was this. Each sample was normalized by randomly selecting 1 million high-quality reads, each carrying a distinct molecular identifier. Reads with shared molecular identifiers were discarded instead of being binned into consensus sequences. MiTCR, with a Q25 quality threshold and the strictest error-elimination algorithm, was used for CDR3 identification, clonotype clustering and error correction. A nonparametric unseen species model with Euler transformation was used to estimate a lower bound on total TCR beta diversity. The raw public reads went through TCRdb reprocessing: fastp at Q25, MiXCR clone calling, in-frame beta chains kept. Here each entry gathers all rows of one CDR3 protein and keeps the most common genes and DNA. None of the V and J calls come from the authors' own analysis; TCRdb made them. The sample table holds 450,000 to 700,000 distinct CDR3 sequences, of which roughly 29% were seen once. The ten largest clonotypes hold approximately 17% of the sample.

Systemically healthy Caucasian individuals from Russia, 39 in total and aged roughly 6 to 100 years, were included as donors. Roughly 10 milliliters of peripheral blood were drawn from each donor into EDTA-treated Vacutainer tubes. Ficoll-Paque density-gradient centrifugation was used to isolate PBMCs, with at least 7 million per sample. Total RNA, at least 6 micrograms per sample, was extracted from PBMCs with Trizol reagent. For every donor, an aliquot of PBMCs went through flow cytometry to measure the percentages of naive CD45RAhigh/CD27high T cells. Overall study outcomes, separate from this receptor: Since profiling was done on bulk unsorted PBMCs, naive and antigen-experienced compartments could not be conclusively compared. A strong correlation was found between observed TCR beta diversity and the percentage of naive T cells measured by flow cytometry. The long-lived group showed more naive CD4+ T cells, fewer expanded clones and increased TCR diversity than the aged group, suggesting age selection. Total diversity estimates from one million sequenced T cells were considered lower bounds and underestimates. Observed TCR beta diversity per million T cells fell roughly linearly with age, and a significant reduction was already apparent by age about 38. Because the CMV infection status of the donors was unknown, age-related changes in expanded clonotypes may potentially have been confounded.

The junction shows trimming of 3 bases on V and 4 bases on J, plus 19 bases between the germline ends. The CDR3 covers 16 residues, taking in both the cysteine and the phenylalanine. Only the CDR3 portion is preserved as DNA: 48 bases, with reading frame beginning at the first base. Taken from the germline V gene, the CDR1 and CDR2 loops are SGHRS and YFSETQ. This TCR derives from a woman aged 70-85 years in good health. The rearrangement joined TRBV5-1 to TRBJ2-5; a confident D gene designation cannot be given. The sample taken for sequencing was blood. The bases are TGCGCCAGCAGCTCGCGAACTCTAACGCTCGGAGAGACCCAGTACTTC. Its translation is CASSSRTLTLGETQYF.